Following are 27 T cell receptor beta chains from one sample sequenced in a study of regulatory T cells in long-lasting Graves disease. Time point of the sample: persistent/refractory GD, antithyroid drugs over 5 years with positive TRAb. There was RNA extracted from PBMCs, and the TCR library was made from it. Arm-PCR of CDR3 regions with iRepertoire HTBI primers generated TCR beta libraries. TCRdb redid the calling of the multiplex PCR reads with MiXCR, one entry per CDR3 protein. The data show over 350,000 distinct CDR3 sequences, with 20% to 25% seen just once and more than 20% held by the top ten. The material sequenced was peripheral blood mononuclear cells (PBMCs), taken when the disease was refractory, from a patient treated with antithyroid drugs. The receptors were gathered from a female donor with Graves disease.

The rearrangement uses TRBV12-3 or TRBV12-4 and TRBJ2-1; 13 bases line up with TRBD2. The CDR3 runs 15 residues. V trimming: 1 base; J trimming: 8 bases; junction bases outside the gene matches: 2. Here the CDR3 DNA reads TGTGCCAGCAGTTTAGGGACTAGCGGGAGCTATGAGCAGTTCTTC. As protein: CASSLGTSGSYEQFF.

This clonotype was seen many times. V is TRBV6-5 and J is TRBJ2-2; D is unresolved. The V end was cut by 2 bases, the J end by 7 bases, with 23 bases between. The germline gives CDR1 MNHEY, CDR2 SVGAGI. The CDR3 loop spans 18 amino acids. The CDR3 bases are TGTGCCAGCAGTTACACCCCTTTCGGTGTAAGGGCGGACGGGGAGCTGTTTTTT. It codes for CASSYTPFGVRADGELFF.

The chain combines TRBV2 with TRBJ2-6; no firm D call. Germline values: CDR1 SNHLY, CDR2 FYNNEI. Trimming left V 5 bases short and J 0 bases short, with 11 bases between. This CDR3 spans 16 amino acids. CDR3 sequence reads: CASSLSGPSGANVLTF. The CDR3, as DNA: TGTGCCAGCAGTCTGTCAGGCCCCTCTGGGGCCAACGTCCTGACTTTC. Combining the CDR3 with reference TRBV2 and TRBJ2-6 gives the whole variable domain EPEVTQTPSHQVTQMGQEVILRCVPISNHLYFYWYRQILGQKVEFLVSFYNNEISEKSEIFDDQFSVERPDGSNFTLKIRSTKLEDSAMYFCASSLSGPSGANVLTFGAGSRLTVL.

V usage is TRBV10-3 and J usage is TRBJ2-2; D not resolved. Trimming cost V 6 bases and J 4 bases, with 6 bases left between them. Germline assignment: CDR1 ENHRY and CDR2 SYGVKD. This CDR3 has 12 residues. In DNA form, the CDR3 reads TGTGCCATCAGCGAAGGCACCGGGGAGCTGTTTTTT. Translating gives CAISEGTGELFF.

There are many counts of this clonotype. This sequence joins TRBV7-2 and TRBJ2-7, with TRBD2 matching 12 bases. The germline V gene encodes CDR1 SGHTA and CDR2 FQGNSA. The CDR3 consists of 19 residues. The V and J ends lost 4 bases and 2 bases, in that order; junction bases with no gene match: 15. The CDR3 reads CASSSSPETSGSRAYEQYF. The CDR3 DNA follows: TGTGCCAGCAGCTCCAGCCCAGAGACTAGCGGGAGTAGAGCCTACGAGCAGTACTTC.

The gene calls are TRBV6-1 and TRBJ2-7; 9 positions match TRBD1. The junction had 16 bases not matched to a gene; V was cut back by 5 bases and J by 2 bases. Looked up from germline, CDR1 is MNHNS and CDR2 is SASEGT. There are 18 residues in the CDR3. The CDR3 loop reads CASSPRDRAPPGTYEQYF. CDR3 in DNA: TGTGCCAGCAGTCCCCGGGACAGGGCGCCCCCAGGGACCTACGAGCAGTACTTC.

On this clonotype itself: The germline gene is not matched at one end of the junction; a read error may be the cause. The gene calls are TRBV12-3 or TRBV12-4 and TRBJ2-3, with unresolved D. The CDR3 contains 13 residues. CDR3 DNA sequence: TGTACCAGCAGTCCCATTCCGACTGATACGCAGTATTTT. This translates into CTSSPIPTDTQYF.

The genes are TRBV7-8 and TRBJ2-2; 8 positions match TRBD1. The ends lost 2 bases at V and 7 bases at J; junction bases unmatched: 6. Germline CDR1 reads SGHVS; CDR2 reads FQNEAQ. CDR3 length: 15 amino acids. The CDR3 coding sequence is TGTGCCAGCAGCTTAAGACAGGGGTTGAACGGGGAGCTGTTTTTT. It specifies CASSLRQGLNGELFF.

This clonotype came up a few times. The genes are TRBV28 and TRBJ2-5; 8 nucleotides match TRBD1. Germline CDR1 is MDHEN and CDR2 is SYDVKM. The CDR3 length is 15 residues. Trimming cost V 3 bases and J 5 bases; bases outside gene matches: 8. The CDR3 DNA follows: TGTGCCAGCAGTTTCACAGGGGGTGATTCGGAGACCCAGTACTTC. Translated: CASSFTGGDSETQYF.

This clonotype was counted a few times. The chain carries TRBV28 and TRBJ2-7, with 10 bases fitting TRBD1. This CDR3 has 14 amino acids. V trimming: 5 bases; J trimming: 5 bases; junction bases outside the gene matches: 6. The germline V gene has CDR1 MDHEN and CDR2 SYDVKM. This chain's CDR3 is CASSQTGGRHEQYF. The CDR3 DNA sequence: TGTGCCAGCAGTCAGACAGGGGGCCGCCACGAGCAGTACTTC.

This clonotype was recorded many times. V is TRBV7-2 and J is TRBJ2-7, with TRBD1 matching over 7 bases. V shed 5 bases, J shed 3 bases, and the junction held 7 bases outside the gene matches. This CDR3 is 14 amino acids long. Per the germline V gene, CDR1 is SGHTA and CDR2 is FQGNSA. The CDR3 region has the DNA TGTGCCAGCAGCCACCGGGACAGCAACTACGAGCAGTACTTC. This encodes CASSHRDSNYEQYF.

This clonotype was found many times. This rearrangement joins TRBV2 to TRBJ1-2, with D maybe TRBD1 (5 bases). CDR1 and CDR2 from the germline V gene are SNHLY and FYNNEI. There are 14 residues in the CDR3. V lost 1 base and J 4 bases, leaving 10 bases between the germline ends. Here the CDR3 DNA reads TGTGCCAGCAGTGAAGGAGGGGTCGGCTATGGCTACACCTTC. Translation: CASSEGGVGYGYTF.

This clonotype occurred a few times. The chain is built from TRBV5-5 and TRBJ1-6; TRBD1 matches 7 bases. With 3 bases clipped from V and 7 bases from J, the junction kept 13 bases outside the gene matches. CDR3 length: 17 amino acids. Germline V CDR1 and CDR2: SGHKS, YYEKEE (reference sequence). As DNA, the CDR3 is TGTGCCAGCAGCTCAAAACCACAGGGGTGGGACAATTCACCCCTCCACTTT. Residues: CASSSKPQGWDNSPLHF.

This chain uses TRBV20-1 with TRBJ1-1, with a weak D call TRBD1 (5 bases). Looked up from germline, CDR1 is DFQATT and CDR2 is SNEGSKA (reference sequence). CDR3 size: 14 residues. V was trimmed by 0 bases and J by 1 base, leaving 9 bases between them. CDR3 loop: CSARDQGSNTEAFF. The CDR3 nucleotides are TGCAGTGCTAGAGATCAGGGATCGAACACTGAAGCTTTCTTT.

The rearrangement links TRBV19 to TRBJ1-2; D may be TRBD1 (6 bases). The CDR3 sequence is 17 residues long. Germline CDR1 reads LNHDA; CDR2 reads SQIVND (reference sequence). Trimming took off 1 base at V and 0 bases at J, with 15 bases between the two ends. DNA of the CDR3: TGTGCCAGTAGTATAGCATTTTGGGGGACATCTAACTATGGCTACACCTTC. Encoded protein: CASSIAFWGTSNYGYTF.

This chain joins TRBV7-3 and TRBJ2-7; 8 positions agree with TRBD2. CDR1 and CDR2 (germline): SGHTA, FQGTGA. The CDR3 sequence is 13 residues long. Losses at the gene ends were 4 bases for V and 6 bases for J; bases not matched to a gene: 5. CDR3: CASSSGAGGEQYF. For the CDR3, the DNA is TGTGCCAGCAGCTCGGGGGCGGGGGGCGAGCAGTACTTC.

The rearrangement uses TRBV28 and TRBJ2-3; D remains unclear. V was shortened by 5 bases and J by 0 bases, with 12 bases between the two germline ends. Per the germline V gene, CDR1 is MDHEN and CDR2 is SYDVKM. The CDR3 totals 15 residues. Here the CDR3 reads CASSPLTGSTDTQYF. DNA for the CDR3: TGTGCCAGCAGTCCACTGACGGGTAGCACAGATACGCAGTATTTT. Full variable domain (remainder filled in from reference TRBV28 and TRBJ2-3): DVKVTQSSRYLVKRTGEKVFLECVQDMDHENMFWYRQDPGLGLRLIYFSYDVKMKEKGDIPEGYSVSREKKERFSLILESASTNQTSMYLCASSPLTGSTDTQYFGPGTRLTVL.

The chain recombines TRBV6-2 or TRBV6-3 with TRBJ2-3; no firm D call. CDR1 is MNHEY and CDR2 is SVGEGT in the germline V gene. Trimming removed 7 bases from V and 4 bases from J, with 12 bases in between. This CDR3 has 13 residues. The CDR3 sequence is CASNAQYADTQYF. CDR3 in DNA: TGTGCCAGCAATGCTCAATACGCAGATACGCAGTATTTT.

This chain joins TRBV5-1 and TRBJ2-7; 8 positions match TRBD2. CDR1 and CDR2 from the germline V gene are SGHRS and YFSETQ. After removal of 3 bases from V and 2 bases from J, the junction contained 10 bases not matched to a gene. CDR3 length: 16 residues. In DNA form, the CDR3 reads TGCGCCAGCAGCTGGGGGGTTAGCGGGATCACCTACGAGCAGTACTTC. It translates to CASSWGVSGITYEQYF.

CDR3 residues: CASGEREVGVYGYTF. The CDR3 bases are TGTGCCAGCGGAGAAAGGGAGGTAGGGGTCTATGGCTACACCTTC. The chain is built from TRBV3-1 and TRBJ1-2; TRBD1 might be the D (5 bases). Germline loops: CDR1 LGHDT, CDR2 YNNKEL (reference sequence). Trimming shortened V by 8 bases and J by 4 bases, and 20 bases separated the two germline ends. This CDR3 is built from 15 residues.

There are a few counts of this clonotype. J is TRBJ1-2 and V is TRBV28, with TRBD1 matching 10 bases. There are 16 residues in the CDR3. Trimming cost V 5 bases and J 3 bases; bases outside gene matches: 9. Germline CDR1 reads MDHEN; CDR2 reads SYDVKM. CDR3 in amino acids: CASSRPTGGWDYGYTF. The CDR3 coding sequence is TGTGCCAGCAGTCGCCCGACAGGGGGCTGGGACTATGGCTACACCTTC.

This chain uses TRBV24-1 with TRBJ1-1, with 7 bases fitting TRBD1. Trimming at V came to 9 bases and at J to 1 base, leaving 10 bases not matched to a gene. Germline CDR1 is KGHDR and CDR2 is SFDVKD. CDR3 length: 15 residues. The DNA of the CDR3 is TGTGCCACCTCCCCTACAGGGGAACCGAACACTGAAGCTTTCTTT. Its protein product is CATSPTGEPNTEAFF.

The chain carries TRBV7-9 and TRBJ2-7, with TRBD2 matching 8 bases. This CDR3 is 14 amino acids long. Germline V CDR1 and CDR2: SEHNR, FQNEAQ (reference sequence). J lost 5 bases, V lost 5 bases, and 8 bases had no gene match. This CDR3 reads CASSDIAGPNEQYF. DNA of the CDR3: TGTGCCAGCAGCGACATAGCGGGACCCAACGAGCAGTACTTC.

This clonotype showed up many times. The gene calls are TRBV3-1 and TRBJ1-2; D remains ambiguous. This CDR3 contains 14 residues. Trimming cost V 2 bases and J 8 bases, with 15 bases left between them. Germline V gives CDR1 LGHDT, CDR2 YNNKEL (reference sequence). The CDR3 sequence: CASSQLTGEKGYTF. The CDR3, as DNA: TGTGCCAGCAGCCAACTTACGGGCGAAAAGGGCTACACCTTC.

This clonotype was counted a few times. The chain uses TRBV7-9 and TRBJ2-7; D gene uncertain. V was cut by 5 bases and J by 5 bases, with 7 bases left in between. Germline V gene data show CDR1 as SEHNR and CDR2 as FQNEAQ (reference sequence). This CDR3 region has 11 residues. The CDR3 loop is CASSAGDEQYF. The CDR3 DNA sequence: TGTGCCAGCAGCGCTGGGGACGAGCAGTACTTC.

This clonotype was seen a few times. The V gene is TRBV3-1, the J gene TRBJ2-5; 8 nucleotides align to TRBD1. The CDR3 extends over 16 amino acids. Trimming took 4 bases from V and 3 from J; bases not matched to a gene: 10. The germline gives CDR1 LGHDT, CDR2 YNNKEL (reference sequence). CDR3 loop: CASSPLPGQGKETQYF. The CDR3 DNA reads as TGTGCCAGCAGCCCCTTACCTGGACAGGGTAAAGAGACCCAGTACTTC.

The rearrangement links TRBV7-9 to TRBJ2-7, with TRBD2 identical over 9 bases. CDR1 is SEHNR and CDR2 is FQNEAQ in the germline V gene (reference sequence). V trimming: 2 bases; J trimming: 3 bases; junction bases outside the gene matches: 5. There are 15 residues in the CDR3. DNA for the CDR3: TGTGCCAGCAGCTTACGACTAGCGGAACGCTACGAGCAGTACTTC. Amino acids: CASSLRLAERYEQYF.